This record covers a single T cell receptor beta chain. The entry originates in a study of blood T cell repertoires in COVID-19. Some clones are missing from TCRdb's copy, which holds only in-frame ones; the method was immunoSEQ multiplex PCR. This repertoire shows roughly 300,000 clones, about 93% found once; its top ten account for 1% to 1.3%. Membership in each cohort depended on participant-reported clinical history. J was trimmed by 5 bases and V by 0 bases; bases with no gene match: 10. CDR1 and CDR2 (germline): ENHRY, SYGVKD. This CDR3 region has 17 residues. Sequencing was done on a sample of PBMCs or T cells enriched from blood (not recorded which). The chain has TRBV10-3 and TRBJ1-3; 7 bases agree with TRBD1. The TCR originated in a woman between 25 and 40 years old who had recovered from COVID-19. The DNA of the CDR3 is TGTGCCATCAGTGAGTCCCCCACCCCGGGACAGAGAAACACCATATATTTT. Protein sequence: CAISESPTPGQRNTIYF.